A selection of T cell receptor beta chains follows, all from one sample in a study of control samples from healthy donors and cancer patients. Here immunoSEQ multiplex PCR was the method, and the copy in TCRdb shows in-frame clones only, minus some. The sample consists of about 110,000 clones, 80% to 90% of them appearing once. Sequencing was done on a sample of blood. These receptors came from a woman between 50 and 59 years old in good health. CDR3s include the opening cysteine and the closing phenylalanine or tryptophan. D genes are given only for firm matches. The listing skips clone size in some rows; elsewhere it reads once, few, many or a size class.

>TRBJ1-2|TRBD1|TRBV9|-
TGTGCCAGCAGCGTAAGGGGGCAGGGAGGTGGCTACACCTTC
CASSVRGQGGGYTF
>TRBJ2-5|-|TRBV6-5|-
TGTGCCAGCAGCTACGCGGACACCCGCCAAGAGACCCAGTACTTC
CASSYADTRQETQYF
>TRBJ2-2|-|TRBV7-9|-
TGTGCCAGCAGCCTCCGTGGACAGATCACCGGGGAGCTGTTTTTT
CASSLRGQITGELFF
>TRBJ2-3|TRBD2|TRBV6-6|-
TGTGCCAGCAGTCCCATAGCGGGAGGGCCCGCAGATACGCAGTATTTT
CASSPIAGGPADTQYF
>TRBJ1-6|-|TRBV12-5|-
TGTGCTAGTGGTTTGGGAGGGGACAATTCACCCCTCCACTTT
CASGLGGDNSPLHF
>TRBJ2-4|-|TRBV5-8|once
TGTGCCAGCAGCCAACAGAGGGGGGACCTACTAGCCAAAAACATTCAGTACTTC
CASSQQRGDLLAKNIQYF
>TRBJ1-5|-|TRBV5-5|-
TGTGCCAGCAGCCTTACTGTGGGGCCTCAGCCCCAGCATTTT
CASSLTVGPQPQHF
>TRBJ2-4|-|TRBV6-6|-
TGTGCCAGCAGTTACAGGGGAGTAGGCATTCAGTACTTC
CASSYRGVGIQYF
>TRBJ1-4|-|TRBV7-9|-
TGTGCCAGCAGCTTTCGAGGAGGAGGGTTACGTGCTAATGAAAAACTGTTTTTT
CASSFRGGGLRANEKLFF
>TRBJ1-6|-|TRBV2|-
TGTGCCAGCAGTGGGAACACCGAGAGGGATTCACCCCTCCACTTT
CASSGNTERDSPLHF
>TRBJ2-7|-|TRBV29-1|few
TGCAGCGTTGAACAGGCGGGCTCCTACGAGCAGTACTTC
CSVEQAGSYEQYF
>TRBJ2-3|-|TRBV9|-
TGTGCCAGCAGCGTAACTATTGGGGATCTAGATACGCAGTATTTT
CASSVTIGDLDTQYF
>TRBJ2-2|TRBD1|TRBV6-2/TRBV6-3|-
TGTGCCAGCAGTTTCATAGACAGGGACACCGGGGAGCTGTTTTTT
CASSFIDRDTGELFF
>TRBJ2-1|TRBD2|TRBV5-6|-
TGTGCCAGCAGCTTCCTAGCGGGGGCCCGATTCAATGAGCAGTTCTTC
CASSFLAGARFNEQFF
>TRBJ1-3|TRBD1|TRBV27|once
TGTGCCAGCAGTGCCACAGGGGGTAAAGGAAACACCATATATTTT
CASSATGGKGNTIYF
>TRBJ2-3|-|TRBV27|-
TGTGCCAGCACCCCAGGGGCGCGGGCTAGCGGCACAGATACGCAGTATTTT
CASTPGARASGTDTQYF
>TRBJ1-2|-|TRBV27|-
TGTGCCAGCGCCTTCGGCCGAAACTATGGCTACACCTTC
CASAFGRNYGYTF
>TRBJ1-6|-|TRBV6-5|-
TGTGCCAGCACCCGGACGGAGGTCTATAATTCACCCCTCCACTTT
CASTRTEVYNSPLHF
>TRBJ2-1|-|TRBV11-2|-
TGTGCCAGCGTGGGCCCAAGGCTTTCCTCTCGGGAGCAGTTCTTC
CASVGPRLSSREQFF
>TRBJ2-7|-|TRBV5-1|-
TGCGCCAGCAGCTTGGGGATCTCCTACGAGCAGTACTTC
CASSLGISYEQYF
>TRBJ1-1|TRBD1|TRBV30|-
TGTGCCTGGAGTACGGGACAGGGGGCTACTGAAGCTTTCTTT
CAWSTGQGATEAFF
>TRBJ1-2|-|TRBV7-9|-
TGTGCCAGCAGCGTAGTCAGGGCAGGGGCTAACTATGGCTACACCTTC
CASSVVRAGANYGYTF
>TRBJ2-5|TRBD2|TRBV30|-
TGTGCCTGGAGTGTAGGGACTAGCGGGGAAGAGACCCAGTACTTC
CAWSVGTSGEETQYF
>TRBJ2-6|-|TRBV29-1|-
TGCAGCGTTGGGGGCTTCCCTGGGGCCAACGTCCTGACTTTC
CSVGGFPGANVLTF
>TRBJ1-3|-|TRBV19|-
TGTGCCAGTTTCCCGGGGGGGACTGGAAACACCATATATTTT
CASFPGGTGNTIYF
>TRBJ1-2|-|TRBV19|-
TGTGCCAGTAGGGGGACGGACGCGCCTTCCTATGGCTACACCTTC
CASRGTDAPSYGYTF
>TRBJ1-2|-|TRBV12-3/TRBV12-4|once
TGTGCCAGCAGTCTAGGGACTTCGTATGGCTACACCTTC
CASSLGTSYGYTF
>TRBJ2-3|TRBD1|TRBV18|once
TGTGCCAGCTCACCAGCCGGGACAGGGTATACAGATACGCAGTATTTT
CASSPAGTGYTDTQYF
>TRBJ1-3|-|TRBV2|-
TGTGCCAGCAGTGATAATGGGCGCTTGGGGGGAAACACCATATATTTT
CASSDNGRLGGNTIYF
>TRBJ1-3|-|TRBV15|-
TGTGCCACCAGCGCATACTCAACGACGTCCAGCTCTGGAAACACCATATATTTT
CATSAYSTTSSSGNTIYF
>TRBJ2-3|TRBD1|TRBV30|few
TGTGCCTGGGCCCAGGGGGTAACAGATACGCAGTATTTT
CAWAQGVTDTQYF
>TRBJ1-5|-|TRBV2|-
TGTGCCAGCAGTAGCAGGGTTTCCAATCAGCCCCAGCATTTT
CASSSRVSNQPQHF
>TRBJ2-1|TRBD2|TRBV4-1|-
TGCGCCAGCAGCCAAGGCGGGGGAAGCTCCTACAATGAGCAGTTCTTC
CASSQGGGSSYNEQFF
>TRBJ2-7|-|TRBV6-5|once
TGTGCCAGCAGTTACGGGGGAGATTACGAGCAGTACTTC
CASSYGGDYEQYF
>TRBJ1-1|-|TRBV5-1|-
TGCGCCAGCAGCTTCGCCTCTGAAGCTTTCTTT
CASSFASEAFF
>TRBJ1-2|-|TRBV2|-
TGTGCCAGCAGTGCGAGGTCAGACCGAGGCTACACCTTC
CASSARSDRGYTF
>TRBJ2-7|TRBD2|TRBV6-5|-
TGTGCCAGCAGACCAGCAGCGGGGGCTCTCTACGAGCAGTACTTC
CASRPAAGALYEQYF
>TRBJ1-1|-|TRBV5-1|-
TGCGCCAGCATGGGACACAACACTGAAGCTTTCTTT
CASMGHNTEAFF
>TRBJ2-7|-|TRBV10-3|-
TGTGCCATCAGTCTCCACCCTGGGGGCTACGAGCAGTACTTC
CAISLHPGGYEQYF
>TRBJ2-3|-|TRBV11-2|-
TGTGCCAGCACCACGTTCGGGAGTGGGGCCACAGATACGCAGTATTTT
CASTTFGSGATDTQYF
>TRBJ2-3|TRBD2|TRBV4-1|-
TGCGCCAGCAGCTACCCGGGACTAGCGATAACAGATACGCAGTATTTT
CASSYPGLAITDTQYF
>TRBJ1-5|-|TRBV19|few
TGTGCCAGTAGTATAGGCGGAGTAAGTAGCCATCAGCCCCAGCATTTT
CASSIGGVSSHQPQHF
>TRBJ1-5|-|TRBV6-6|-
TGTGCCAGCAGCAAACCAGGCAGGGCTGGTCAGCCCCAGCATTTT
CASSKPGRAGQPQHF
>TRBJ2-2|-|TRBV5-6|-
TGTGCCAGCAGCTTCATGTTCAGAGGGGGCACCGGGGAGCTGTTTTTT
CASSFMFRGGTGELFF
>TRBJ1-1|TRBD1|TRBV7-9|-
TGTGCCAGCAGCTTAGGGTTGGGACAGAGGAACACTGAAGCTTTCTTT
CASSLGLGQRNTEAFF